This T cell receptor (beta chain) came from a study of CD8 T cells in ankylosing spondylitis. Libraries for TCR beta were made by quantitative 5'-RACE with molecular barcodes. TCRdb re-called the 5' RACE reads through MiXCR, storing one row per CDR3 protein. The table shows about 450,000 distinct CDR3 sequences, with roughly 26% occurring only once. Germline V gene lookup returns CDR1 SGHAT and CDR2 FQNNGV. This CDR3 contains 15 residues. V lost 5 bases, J lost 3 bases, and 4 bases stayed unmatched. This clonotype occurred a few times. Its target is not known. Study-wide findings and caveats: A TCR beta motif of several highly homologous variants appeared characteristic of ankylosing spondylitis blood.

The gene calls are TRBV11-2 and TRBJ2-3, with TRBD2 matching 11 bases. Material: blood, either unsorted or a sorted T cell fraction (not recorded which). This clonotype was sampled from a male donor with ankylosing spondylitis. CDR3 nucleotide sequence: TGTGCCAGCAGCGCCGGGACTAGCGGTACAGATACGCAGTATTTT. Translated, it gives CASSAGTSGTDTQYF.